These 30 T cell receptor beta chains were all obtained from the same sample, sequenced in a study of a mutant IDH1 vaccine in newly diagnosed glioma. Time point here: baseline, week 1 (first vaccination visit). Stated treatment: pre-vaccination baseline after standard-of-care therapy. Measured with immunoSEQ multiplex PCR; TCRdb has only the in-frame clones, and not every one. The data contain more than 80,000 clones, 83% of them seen just once; the ten biggest clones take up under 8%. The material sequenced was PBMCs, taken from a glioma patient treated with radiotherapy, temozolomide or both. These receptors were obtained from a woman aged 45-65 years with glioma.

This rearrangement joins TRBV5-1 to TRBJ1-6; the D gene is possibly TRBD1 (6 bases). The V gene's germline CDR1 is SGHRS and CDR2 YFSETQ. Deletions cut 0 bases from V and 6 bases from J, with 13 bases between. CDR3 length: 16 amino acids. Written as DNA, the CDR3 is TGCGCCAGCAGCTTGGGAGTGGGGGCAGGTAATTCACCCCTCCACTTT. Protein: CASSLGVGAGNSPLHF. Full variable domain (rest looked up from reference TRBV5-1 and TRBJ1-6): KAGVTQTPRYLIKTRGQQVTLSCSPISGHRSVSWYQQTPGQGLQFLFEYFSETQRNKGNFPGRFSGRQFSNSRSEMNVSTLELGDSALYLCASSLGVGAGNSPLHFGNGTRLTVT.

V is TRBV18 and J is TRBJ1-2; no clear D gene. The CDR3 has 14 residues. V was clipped by 0 bases and J by 7 bases, with 12 bases between them. CDR1 is KGHSH, CDR2 LQKENI, per germline. CDR3: CASSPPIKAGGYTF. CDR3 in DNA: TGTGCCAGCTCACCACCAATCAAGGCGGGTGGCTACACCTTC.

The chain uses TRBV6-5 and TRBJ2-7, with D tentatively TRBD2 (5 bases). Germline lookup yields CDR1 MNHEY and CDR2 SVGAGI. The length of the CDR3 is 14 residues. The ends were cut back, 2 bases at V and 2 bases at J, with 10 bases in the middle. CDR3 loop: CASSYVAGTYEQYF. In DNA, the CDR3 is TGTGCCAGCAGTTACGTAGCCGGGACCTACGAGCAGTACTTC.

This chain connects TRBV6-5 to TRBJ2-7; no firm D call. This CDR3 has 13 amino acids. From germline, CDR1 is MNHEY and CDR2 SVGAGI. V was shortened by 6 bases and J by 6 bases, with 15 bases between the two germline ends. The CDR3: CASSPGSRREQYF. CDR3 coding DNA: TGTGCCAGCAGCCCGGGTAGTCGGCGCGAGCAGTACTTC.

The chain links TRBV6-6 to TRBJ2-1; 11 positions match TRBD2. The V gene's germline CDR1 is MNHNY and CDR2 SVGAGI (reference sequence). The CDR3 spans 16 residues. Losses at the gene ends were 6 bases for V and 8 bases for J; bases not matched to a gene: 12. This CDR3 reads CASSPRLAGGRDEQFF. Written as DNA, the CDR3 is TGTGCCAGCAGCCCCCGCTTAGCGGGGGGGCGTGATGAGCAGTTCTTC.

The rearrangement uses TRBV30 and TRBJ2-7, with 11 positions matching TRBD2. With 3 bases clipped from V and 6 bases from J, the junction kept 10 bases outside the gene matches. Germline loops: CDR1 GTSNPN, CDR2 SVGIG (reference sequence). The CDR3 sequence is 15 residues long. The CDR3 coding sequence is TGTGCCTGGAGCCCCCCTGGGCTAGCGGGGGGCGAGCAGTACTTC. Translating it yields CAWSPPGLAGGEQYF.

The chain uses TRBV15 and TRBJ2-1; D not certain. Germline CDR1 is LNHNV and CDR2 is YYDKDF (reference sequence). CDR3 length: 15 amino acids. V was shortened by 6 bases and J by 2 bases, with 14 bases between the two germline ends. CDR3 region: CATRGSSSPYNEQFF. The DNA for the CDR3 is TGTGCCACCAGGGGAAGCAGTAGCCCCTACAATGAGCAGTTCTTC.

The genes are TRBV4-2 and TRBJ2-5, with TRBD2 as a possible D gene (7 bases). The length of the CDR3 is 15 residues. CDR1 is LGHNA and CDR2 is YNFKEQ in the germline V gene. Trimming shortened V by 5 bases and J by 5 bases, and 18 bases separated the two germline ends. In DNA, the CDR3 is TGTGCCAGCAGCGGAGGGAGGGGGGGCCGCGAGACCCAGTACTTC. This gives the protein CASSGGRGGRETQYF.

The J gene is TRBJ2-3, the V gene TRBV18; D is uncertain. CDR3 length equals 13 residues. Germline-derived CDR1 and CDR2 are KGHSH and LQKENI. Trimming took off 3 bases at V and 6 bases at J, with 10 bases between the two ends. The CDR3 DNA reads as TGTGCCAGCTCACCTCCGAACGGGGATACGCAGTATTTT. As protein: CASSPPNGDTQYF.

The chain couples TRBV15 to TRBJ1-5, with TRBD1 matching 7 bases. This CDR3 comprises 16 residues. The germline gives CDR1 LNHNV, CDR2 YYDKDF (reference sequence). The V and J ends lost 6 bases and 0 bases, in that order; junction bases with no gene match: 8. This CDR3 is CATSDRVRYSNQPQHF. CDR3 bases: TGTGCCACCAGTGACAGGGTACGGTATAGCAATCAGCCCCAGCATTTT.

This chain uses TRBV9 with TRBJ1-1, with D perhaps TRBD1 (5 bases). The CDR3 has 15 amino acids. V lost 0 bases and J lost 1, with 10 bases in between. Germline CDR1 reads SGDLS; CDR2 reads YYNGEE. The DNA for the CDR3 is TGTGCCAGCAGCGTAGACGCGAGGGGGAACACTGAAGCTTTCTTT. The encoded protein is CASSVDARGNTEAFF.

This clone showed up just once. This CDR3 reads CASSYSRRGGQPQHF. CDR3 coding DNA: TGTGCCAGCAGTTACTCGAGGCGGGGTGGACAGCCCCAGCATTTT. This sequence joins TRBV6-5 and TRBJ1-5; D not resolved. Trimming cost V 0 bases and J 7 bases, with 13 bases left between them. CDR1 and CDR2 (germline): MNHEY, SVGAGI. The CDR3 loop spans 15 amino acids.

This chain uses TRBV6-6 with TRBJ2-7; D not resolved. The ends were cut back, 8 bases at V and 2 bases at J, with 13 bases in the middle. Per the germline V gene, CDR1 is MNHNY and CDR2 is SVGAGI (reference sequence). CDR3 size: 13 residues. The CDR3 loop is CASGYGPTYEQYF. CDR3 in DNA: TGTGCCAGCGGATATGGGCCTACCTACGAGCAGTACTTC.

This sequence joins TRBV27 and TRBJ1-6; D not resolved. Germline CDR1 and CDR2: MNHEY and SMNVEV (reference sequence). This CDR3 is built from 13 residues. Trimming pared 3 bases from V and 8 bases from J, leaving 8 bases between. CDR3 in amino acids: CASSLEVHSPLHF. DNA for the CDR3: TGTGCCAGCAGTTTGGAGGTTCATTCACCCCTCCACTTT.

This rearrangement joins TRBV6-5 to TRBJ1-5; D uncertain. The CDR3 contains 15 residues. Between the trimmed V and J ends, which lost 2 bases and 1 base, there was a span of 9 bases. Per the germline V gene, CDR1 is MNHEY and CDR2 is SVGAGI. The CDR3 spells CASSYNQYSNQPQHF. Written as DNA, the CDR3 is TGTGCCAGCAGTTACAATCAATACAGCAATCAGCCCCAGCATTTT.

V and J are TRBV6-5 and TRBJ1-5; no definite D call. Germline lookup yields CDR1 MNHEY and CDR2 SVGAGI. Trimming cost V 2 bases and J 0 bases, with 8 bases left between them. This CDR3 contains 15 residues. The CDR3 region is CASSYNGDSNQPQHF. Here the CDR3 DNA reads TGTGCCAGCAGTTACAACGGTGATAGCAATCAGCCCCAGCATTTT.

This CDR3 is CASSLGETLSGNTIYF. The CDR3 nucleotides are TGTGCCAGCAGCTTAGGGGAGACTCTCTCTGGAAACACCATATATTTT. The V and J genes are TRBV7-2 and TRBJ1-3; no firm D call. CDR3 length: 16 amino acids. V was trimmed by 1 base and J by 0 bases, leaving 10 bases between them. The germline gives CDR1 SGHTA, CDR2 FQGNSA.

V is TRBV19 and J is TRBJ1-2, with 7 nucleotides matching TRBD1. Germline trimming cut 6 bases from V and 5 bases from J; bases unmatched to any gene: 9. Germline values: CDR1 LNHDA, CDR2 SQIVND (reference sequence). This CDR3 contains 14 residues. The CDR3 DNA reads as TGTGCCAGTAGCCCCGGGACAGACTCGTATGGCTACACCTTC. Its protein is CASSPGTDSYGYTF.

Only one count was recorded for this clone. The V call is TRBV27, the J call TRBJ2-5; 10 bases map to TRBD1. This CDR3 contains 19 residues. The germline CDR1 and CDR2 sequences are MNHEY and SMNVEV (reference sequence). The J segment lost 4 bases and the V segment lost 5 bases, leaving 19 bases of the junction unmatched. The CDR3 DNA follows: TGTGCCAGCAGTCCCCTCACGACAGGGGGCTCCTGGCCCTTAGAGACCCAGTACTTC. This codes for CASSPLTTGGSWPLETQYF.

This clone has just a few counts. The rearrangement uses TRBV19 and TRBJ1-4; D call uncertain. The CDR3 has 15 residues. In germline, CDR1 is LNHDA, CDR2 SQIVND (reference sequence). The germline V and J ends were trimmed by 3 bases and 6 bases, with 14 bases remaining between them. CDR3: CASSMYHSGHEKLFF. CDR3 DNA: TGTGCCAGTAGTATGTACCACAGCGGGCATGAAAAACTGTTTTTT.

The chain links TRBV6-5 to TRBJ1-3, with D possibly TRBD1 on 5 matching bases. The CDR3 consists of 15 residues. Per the germline V gene, CDR1 is MNHEY and CDR2 is SVGAGI. Trimming shortened V by 0 bases and J by 4 bases, and 10 bases separated the two germline ends. The CDR3 here is CASSYSWGPGNTIYF. The DNA for the CDR3 is TGTGCCAGCAGTTACTCGTGGGGACCAGGAAACACCATATATTTT.

This clone was seen only once. The chain recombines TRBV6-5 with TRBJ2-7; the match to TRBD1 covers 8 bases. CDR1 and CDR2 (germline): MNHEY, SVGAGI. CDR3 length: 11 residues. V lost 8 bases to trimming and J lost 6 bases; unmatched junction nucleotides: 3. CDR3 region: CASGQGGEQYF. CDR3 DNA: TGTGCCAGCGGACAGGGAGGCGAGCAGTACTTC.

The CDR3: CASSIGSKTGELFF. In DNA form, the CDR3 reads TGTGCCAGTAGTATCGGCAGTAAAACCGGGGAGCTGTTTTTT. The V call is TRBV19, the J call TRBJ2-2; no firm D call. The CDR3 extends over 14 amino acids. The germline V and J ends were trimmed by 3 bases and 5 bases, with 10 bases remaining between them. Germline V gene lookup returns CDR1 LNHDA and CDR2 SQIVND (reference sequence).

The rearrangement joins TRBV9 to TRBJ2-2; the D is unclear. CDR1 is SGDLS and CDR2 is YYNGEE in the germline V gene. V shed 5 bases and J shed 1 base, with 6 bases lying between them. The CDR3 covers 13 residues. CDR3 nucleotides: TGTGCCAGCAGTGGAGTGAACACCGGGGAGCTGTTTTTT. Amino acids: CASSGVNTGELFF.

This clone has a single count. V gene TRBV6-1 combines with J gene TRBJ2-5; D unclear. The germline V gene has CDR1 MNHNS and CDR2 SASEGT. The CDR3 extends over 10 amino acids. Trimming removed 11 bases at V and 5 bases at J, with 9 bases between. The CDR3, as DNA: TGTGCCTCTCAACTGGAGACCCAGTACTTC. Protein product: CASQLETQYF.

CDR3 DNA: TGTGCCAGCAGCCCCGGGGAAGGGGGGCGCAATGAGCAGTTCTTC. This translates into CASSPGEGGRNEQFF. The chain carries TRBV7-9 and TRBJ2-1, with D possibly being TRBD1 or TRBD2 (6 bases each). V was cut by 5 bases and J by 6 bases, with 17 bases left in between. Looked up from germline, CDR1 is SEHNR and CDR2 is FQNEAQ (reference sequence). The CDR3 sequence is 15 residues long. The whole variable domain, filled in from reference TRBV7-9 and TRBJ2-1, reads DTGVSQNPRHKITKRGQNVTFRCDPISEHNRLYWYRQTLGQGPEFLTYFQNEAQLEKSRLLSDRFSAERPKGSFSTLEIQRTEQGDSAMYLCASSPGEGGRNEQFFGPGTRLTVL.

This clone has only one observation. The chain carries TRBV29-1 and TRBJ1-1, with unresolved D. The V gene's germline CDR1 is SQVTM and CDR2 ANQGSEA. This CDR3 region has 11 residues. Trimming shortened V by 4 bases and J by 6 bases, and 9 bases separated the two germline ends. CDR3 in amino acids: CSVGGGPEAFF. CDR3 DNA sequence: TGCAGCGTTGGGGGAGGGCCTGAAGCTTTCTTT.

This sequence joins TRBV19 and TRBJ1-3; D remains unclear. The CDR3 is made up of 14 amino acids. The V gene lost 0 bases and the J gene lost 4 bases, with 7 bases spanning the gap. The V gene's germline CDR1 is LNHDA and CDR2 SQIVND (reference sequence). The CDR3 here is CASSIETRGNTIYF. CDR3 nucleotides: TGTGCCAGTAGTATAGAGACACGCGGAAACACCATATATTTT. Full variable domain (missing parts from reference TRBV19 and TRBJ1-3): DGGITQSPKYLFRKEGQNVTLSCEQNLNHDAMYWYRQDPGQGLRLIYYSQIVNDFQKGDIAEGYSVSREKKESFPLTVTSAQKNPTAFYLCASSIETRGNTIYFGEGSWLTVV.

In its sample, this clone was seen once. This chain links TRBV27 with TRBJ1-2; the D is unclear. Germline V lookup: CDR1 MNHEY, CDR2 SMNVEV (reference sequence). CDR3 length equals 16 residues. Trimming left V 2 bases short and J 0 bases short, with 13 bases between. The CDR3 here is CASSLKPGAANYGYTF. The CDR3 bases are TGTGCCAGCAGTTTAAAGCCGGGCGCCGCTAACTATGGCTACACCTTC.

The rearrangement joins TRBV9 to TRBJ2-3; 7 bases align to TRBD2. Trimming took 4 bases from V and 1 from J; bases not matched to a gene: 9. Per germline, CDR1 SGDLS and CDR2 YYNGEE. This CDR3 comprises 16 residues. The CDR3 DNA follows: TGTGCCAGCAGCCTCCCGCGTGGGGGGGGCACAGATACGCAGTATTTT. It is translated as CASSLPRGGGTDTQYF.